This TCR beta chain was sequenced during a study of T cell repertoires in cytomegalovirus infection. Study-wide background: It can be stated that public TCR beta signatures indicated CMV infection as well as a matching HLA type.

The CDR3 is 16 residues long. Germline-derived CDR1 and CDR2 are SGHVS and FNYEAQ. Study outcomes and limitations: Carriers of CMV and the relevant HLA type were discriminated by public TCR beta frequency. What dominated the ex vivo response were HLA-C-restricted CMV-specific TCR beta clonotypes.

This clonotype was recorded only once. Its target is not known. This may be a read error: a much more frequent sequence differs by one nucleotide. TCRdb redid the calling of the reads with MiXCR, one entry per CDR3 protein. The data contain hundreds of thousands of distinct CDR3 sequences, 35% to 40% of them seen just once; the ten biggest clones take up under 3.5%. This clonotype was sampled from a human donor in good health (CMV status not recorded). Some clones in this sample may be carry-over from other donors' samples. The J gene is TRBJ2-1, the V gene TRBV7-6, with TRBD2 matching 13 bases. Sample: PBMCs. As DNA, the CDR3 is TGTGCCAGCAGCTCCCGGACTAGCGGGGGCTACAATGGGCAGTTCTTC. Translating it yields CASSSRTSGGYNGQFF.